The rows below give T cell receptor beta chains drawn from one sample of a study of blood T cell repertoires in COVID-19. Produced via immunoSEQ multiplex PCR; TCRdb's table is partial and in-frame only. The sample contains some 330,000 clones, approximately 87% of which appear only once. Input material: PBMCs or T cells enriched from blood (not recorded which). The receptors stem from a man aged 35 to 55 in a cohort exposed to, infected with or recovered from COVID-19 (not recorded which). Both conserved end residues are part of each CDR3. D genes are given only for firm matches. Expanded clones get a size class; other rows say once, few or many, or leave the size out.

v_gene	j_gene	d_gene	len	abundance	CDR3aa	CDR3nt
TRBV27	TRBJ2-7	TRBD1	13	-	CASRIQGADEQYF	TGTGCCAGCAGGATACAGGGGGCCGACGAGCAGTACTTC
TRBV2	TRBJ2-2	TRBD1	15	once	CASSDQGAVTGELFF	TGTGCCAGCAGTGATCAGGGGGCTGTCACCGGGGAGCTGTTTTTT
TRBV2	TRBJ1-1	-	14	-	CASSARQMNTEAFF	TGTGCCAGCAGTGCCCGACAGATGAACACTGAAGCTTTCTTT
TRBV3-1/TRBV3-2	TRBJ1-2	TRBD1	15	few	CASSLVTGGDYGYTF	TGTGCCAGCAGCCTAGTGACAGGGGGCGACTATGGCTACACCTTC
TRBV10-3	TRBJ2-1	TRBD2	19	few	CAISGSSGRRGYSYNEQFF	TGTGCCATCAGTGGGTCTAGCGGGAGGAGGGGATATTCGTACAATGAGCAGTTCTTC
TRBV5-1	TRBJ2-1	TRBD2	16	-	CASSTRTTSGRHEQFF	TGCGCCAGCAGCACCAGAACGACTAGCGGGAGACATGAGCAGTTCTTC
TRBV30	TRBJ2-7	-	11	-	CAGGRAYEQYF	TGTGCCGGTGGGCGGGCCTACGAGCAGTACTTC
TRBV5-4	TRBJ2-5	-	14	-	CASSLRQGQETQYF	TGTGCCAGCAGCTTGCGGCAGGGGCAAGAGACCCAGTACTTC
TRBV5-4	TRBJ1-1	TRBD1	15	-	CASSPGQGKNTEAFF	TGTGCCAGCAGCCCCGGACAGGGGAAGAACACTGAAGCTTTCTTT
TRBV29-1	TRBJ2-6	-	13	-	CSVGSSGANVLTF	TGCAGCGTTGGGAGCTCTGGGGCCAACGTCCTGACTTTC
TRBV27	TRBJ2-7	TRBD2	14	-	CASSLSTSGYEQYF	TGTGCCAGCAGTTTATCGACTAGCGGCTACGAGCAGTACTTC
TRBV24-1	TRBJ1-6	-	14	-	CATSDFGDNSPLHF	TGTGCCACCAGTGATTTCGGAGATAATTCACCCCTCCACTTT
TRBV10-2	TRBJ1-1	-	13	once	CASSPAGNTEAFF	TGCGCCAGCAGCCCCGCGGGGAACACTGAAGCTTTCTTT
TRBV19	TRBJ1-3	-	14	-	CASSIQISGNTIYF	TGTGCCAGTAGTATCCAGATCTCTGGAAACACCATATATTTT
TRBV7-3	TRBJ2-1	-	15	-	CASSLTQLGVDEQFF	TGTGCCAGCAGCTTAACCCAGCTAGGAGTCGATGAGCAGTTCTTC
TRBV5-1	TRBJ2-3	-	16	-	CASSLLGGGSTDTQYF	TGCGCCAGCAGCCTCCTCGGAGGGGGCAGCACAGATACGCAGTATTTT
TRBV3-1/TRBV3-2	TRBJ1-2	-	12	-	CASSQSVNGYTF	TGTGCCAGCAGCCAAAGCGTCAATGGCTACACCTTC
TRBV5-1	TRBJ1-2	TRBD1	15	-	CASSLGGTGDYGYTF	TGCGCCAGCAGCTTGGGGGGGACAGGCGACTATGGCTACACCTTC
TRBV5-6	TRBJ2-7	-	11	-	CASSFGYEQYF	TGTGCCAGCAGCTTCGGGTACGAGCAGTACTTC
TRBV6-5	TRBJ2-2	-	13	-	CASSSRGGGELFF	TGTGCCAGCAGCAGTCGGGGAGGCGGGGAGCTGTTTTTT
TRBV5-1	TRBJ1-6	-	14	-	CASSLKGEGSPLHF	TGCGCCAGCAGCCTAAAGGGGGAAGGTTCACCCCTCCACTTT
TRBV25-1	TRBJ2-7	TRBD2	15	-	CASSGRLAGGYEQYF	TGTGCCAGCAGTGGAAGACTAGCGGGAGGATACGAGCAGTACTTC
TRBV4-1	TRBJ2-7	TRBD2	19	-	CASSQGSAGTSGSRHEQYF	TGCGCCAGCAGCCAAGGCAGTGCCGGGACTAGCGGGAGTCGTCACGAGCAGTACTTC
TRBV5-6	TRBJ1-1	TRBD1	13	-	CASSLQGFAEAFF	TGTGCCAGCAGCCTACAGGGGTTCGCTGAAGCTTTCTTT
TRBV28	TRBJ2-7	-	19	-	CASSSGLRTLNWGFYEQYF	TGTGCCAGCAGTTCGGGCTTAAGGACACTAAATTGGGGCTTCTACGAGCAGTACTTC
TRBV29-1	TRBJ2-7	-	19	-	CSVEDFMMARVLHTYEQYF	TGCAGCGTTGAAGATTTTATGATGGCGAGGGTACTACATACCTACGAGCAGTACTTC
TRBV19	TRBJ1-1	TRBD1	15	-	CASIPTGGGNTEAFF	TGTGCCAGTATTCCGACAGGGGGAGGGAACACTGAAGCTTTCTTT
TRBV28	TRBJ2-1	-	14	-	CASSPPLPQGNRFF	TGTGCCAGCAGTCCGCCCCTTCCGCAGGGGAATCGGTTCTTC
TRBV18	TRBJ1-4	-	16	-	CASSLSTGLNNEKLFF	TGTGCCAGCTCACTCTCGACAGGATTGAACAATGAAAAACTGTTTTTT
TRBV7-8	TRBJ2-1	TRBD2	16	-	CASSLGAAGLAYEQFF	TGTGCCAGCAGCTTAGGAGCTGCTGGACTAGCGTATGAGCAGTTCTTC
TRBV6-5	TRBJ2-1	-	14	-	CASSRRESYNEQFF	TGTGCCAGCAGCCGACGGGAGTCCTACAATGAGCAGTTCTTC
TRBV7-9	TRBJ2-1	-	14	few	CASSLVDSYNEQFF	TGTGCCAGCAGCTTAGTGGACAGCTACAATGAGCAGTTCTTC
TRBV19	TRBJ1-2	TRBD1	14	-	CASSMTGENYGYTF	TGTGCCAGTAGTATGACAGGGGAGAACTATGGCTACACCTTC